The TCR beta chain described here comes from a study of a mutant IDH1 vaccine in newly diagnosed glioma. Whole-study context: Patients were given eight vaccinations, scheduled in weeks 1, 3, 5, 7, 11, 15, 19 and 23. Prior therapy was radiotherapy, temozolomide, or both; most received both. Study-level results: Pseudoprogression looked unconnected to shifts in top peripheral T cell clonotypes. Evidence of vaccine-induced immune responses was documented in about 93% of patients.

Noted time point: week 23, last vaccination. Each vaccine dose was 300 ug of mutant IDH1 20-mer peptide, with topical imiquimod. Unmatched junction bases numbered 16, after V lost 0 bases and J lost 6 bases. This CDR3 has 18 residues. Germline values: CDR1 SGDLS, CDR2 YYNGEE. Assay used: immunoSEQ multiplex PCR; TCRdb lists only in-frame clones, some missing. The top ten hold about 2.5% of the sample, which has under 45,000 clones, 70% to 85% seen once. With regard to this clone: Its antigen is still unknown.

Sequences were derived from PBMCs, sampled from a glioma patient whose treatment included an IDH1 peptide vaccine. The receptor was isolated from a woman under 30 with glioma. Some clones in this sample may be carry-over from other donors' samples. This chain connects TRBV9 to TRBJ2-7, with 9 bases matching TRBD1. The CDR3 loop is CASSVGTGASLPYFEQYF. For the CDR3, the DNA is TGTGCCAGCAGCGTAGGGACAGGGGCCTCCTTACCCTACTTCGAGCAGTACTTC.